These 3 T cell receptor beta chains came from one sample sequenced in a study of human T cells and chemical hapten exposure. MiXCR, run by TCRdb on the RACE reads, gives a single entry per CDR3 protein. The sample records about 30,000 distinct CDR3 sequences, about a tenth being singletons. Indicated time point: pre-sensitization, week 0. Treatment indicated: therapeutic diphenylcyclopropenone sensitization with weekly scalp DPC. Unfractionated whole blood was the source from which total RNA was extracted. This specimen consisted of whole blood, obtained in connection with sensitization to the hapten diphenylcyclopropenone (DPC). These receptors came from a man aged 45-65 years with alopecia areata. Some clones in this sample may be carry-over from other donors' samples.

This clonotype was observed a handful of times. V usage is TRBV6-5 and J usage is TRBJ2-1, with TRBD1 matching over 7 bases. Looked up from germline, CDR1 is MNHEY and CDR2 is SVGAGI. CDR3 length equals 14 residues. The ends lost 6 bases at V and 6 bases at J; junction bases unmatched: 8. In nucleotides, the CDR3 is TGTGCCAGCAGGGGACAGACTAAGAGCAATGAGCAGTTCTTC. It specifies CASRGQTKSNEQFF.

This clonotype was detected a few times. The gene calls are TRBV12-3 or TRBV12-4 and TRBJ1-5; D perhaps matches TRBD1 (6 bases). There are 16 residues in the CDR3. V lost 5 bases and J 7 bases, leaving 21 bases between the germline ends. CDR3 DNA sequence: TGTGCCAGCAGTCGAGGGGGTCGGGGGGTGGACCAGCCCCAGCATTTT. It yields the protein CASSRGGRGVDQPQHF.

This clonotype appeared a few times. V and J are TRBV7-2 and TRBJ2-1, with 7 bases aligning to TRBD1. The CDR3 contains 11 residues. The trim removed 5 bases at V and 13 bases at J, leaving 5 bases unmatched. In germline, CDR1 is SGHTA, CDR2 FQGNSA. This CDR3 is CASSRQGPQFF. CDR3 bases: TGTGCCAGCAGCCGACAGGGCCCTCAGTTCTTC.